Listed here is a single T cell receptor beta chain. J was trimmed by 11 bases and V by 5 bases; bases with no gene match: 10. CDR1 is SGHTA, CDR2 FQGNSA, per germline. The CDR3 covers 13 residues. This entry belongs to a study of cytomegalovirus exposure and HLA in healthy donors. Here immunoSEQ multiplex PCR was the method, and the copy in TCRdb shows in-frame clones only, minus some. Found here are about 260,000 clones, about nine tenths of them singletons; the top ten hold around 3.1%. The chain carries TRBV7-2 and TRBJ2-3; 7 bases are shared with TRBD2. The sequence came from a woman aged 30 to 39 in good health and CMV-seronegative. The source material was PBMCs. In nucleotides, the CDR3 is TGTGCCAGCAGCCCTGTGGCGGGAGCTCAGCAGTATTTT. This sequence encodes CASSPVAGAQQYF.